Listed below are T cell receptor beta chains from one sample, sequenced in a study of radiation and T cells in renal cell carcinoma. Sequenced by immunoSEQ multiplex PCR; TCRdb stores in-frame clones only, minus some. The sample shows about 49,000 clones, roughly 83% of them seen only once. The input for sequencing was blood, taken from a patient whose treatment included radiotherapy and nephrectomy. These receptors were taken from a woman in her sixties or seventies with renal cell carcinoma. The CDR3 runs from the conserved cysteine through the conserved F or W. The order of the fields is D gene, CDR3 length, J gene, V gene, CDR3 protein. The D gene is left open where the match is weak.

>NA|13|TRBJ2-5|TRBV6-1
CASSELLPETQYF
>NA|14|TRBJ1-2|TRBV6-6
CASSRRDMPYGYTF
>NA|13|TRBJ1-1|TRBV15
CATSIQKNTEAFF
>NA|15|TRBJ1-1|TRBV7-6
CASSSQPGRNTEAFF
>TRBD2|17|TRBJ2-1|TRBV10-2
CASSETQLAGGPNEQFF
>TRBD1|14|TRBJ1-4|TRBV30
CAWSAGTGYEKLFF
>TRBD2|13|TRBJ2-1|TRBV30
CAWNPRELNEQFF
>TRBD1|13|TRBJ1-2|TRBV15
CATSGTAGYGYTF
>NA|16|TRBJ2-1|TRBV7-9
CASSLVQGALVDEQFF
>NA|13|TRBJ2-5|TRBV7-8
CASGHRPEETQYF
>TRBD1|15|TRBJ2-7|TRBV18
CASSPRSGGRYEQYF
>NA|16|TRBJ2-2|TRBV11-1
CASSLRLGTPNGELFF
>NA|16|TRBJ1-1|TRBV4-1
CASSPDSVGTNTEAFF
>TRBD2|17|TRBJ2-5|TRBV5-6
CASSLLAGGPERETQYF
>NA|14|TRBJ2-7|TRBV18
CASSPPGDIYEQYF
>TRBD2|15|TRBJ2-5|TRBV5-1
CASSTKRGAWETQYF
>NA|12|TRBJ1-2|TRBV19
CASTISGDGYTF
>NA|15|TRBJ2-3|TRBV7-2
CASSLEGVSTDTQYF
>TRBD2|15|TRBJ2-7|TRBV6-1
CASSTLAGGPYEQYF
>NA|16|TRBJ1-2|TRBV27
CASSLFGGLDGYGYTF
>NA|15|TRBJ2-7|TRBV2
CASRAGDLISYEQYF
>NA|14|TRBJ1-5|TRBV28
CASSRTAGNQPQHF
>TRBD1|15|TRBJ1-2|TRBV14
CASSQIGQEGHGYTF
>TRBD1|16|TRBJ2-5|TRBV2
CASSLPGTGGYETQYF
>TRBD2|17|TRBJ2-1|TRBV7-3
CASSLRAAGEGNNEQFF
>TRBD1|13|TRBJ2-7|TRBV19
CASSQDRVHEQYF
>NA|14|TRBJ2-5|TRBV4-1
CASSQGLGVKTQYF
>TRBD2|14|TRBJ2-3|TRBV19
CASTEVRGGDTQYF
>NA|13|TRBJ2-7|TRBV5-5
CASSLVSDSEQYF
>NA|15|TRBJ1-5|TRBV19
CATAGGRGSNQPQHF
>NA|14|TRBJ1-2|TRBV2
CASSVSGGGYGYTF
>NA|14|TRBJ2-7|TRBV6-5
CASRIERGAYEQYF
>TRBD2|14|TRBJ2-1|TRBV9
CASSPRRTSDEQFF
>NA|16|TRBJ1-5|TRBV5-6
CASSFSGSASNQPQHF
>TRBD1|15|TRBJ2-7|TRBV5-4
CASSLAGGNSYEQYF
>NA|15|TRBJ1-2|TRBV21-1
CASSKMRQSNYGYTF